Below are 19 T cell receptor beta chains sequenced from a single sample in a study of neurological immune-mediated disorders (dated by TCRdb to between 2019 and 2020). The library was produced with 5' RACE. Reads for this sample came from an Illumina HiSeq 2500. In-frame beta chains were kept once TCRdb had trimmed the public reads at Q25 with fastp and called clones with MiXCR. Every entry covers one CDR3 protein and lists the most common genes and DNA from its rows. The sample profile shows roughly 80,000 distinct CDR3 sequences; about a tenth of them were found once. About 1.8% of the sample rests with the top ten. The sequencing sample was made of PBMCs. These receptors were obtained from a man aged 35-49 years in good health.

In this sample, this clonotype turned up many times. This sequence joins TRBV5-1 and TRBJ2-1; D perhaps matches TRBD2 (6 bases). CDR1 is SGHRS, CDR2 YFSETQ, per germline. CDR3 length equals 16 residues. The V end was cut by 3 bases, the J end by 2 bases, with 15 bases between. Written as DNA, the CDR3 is TGCGCCAGCAGCTCCGGACTGGGAGGACCCTACAATGAGCAGTTCTTC. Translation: CASSSGLGGPYNEQFF.

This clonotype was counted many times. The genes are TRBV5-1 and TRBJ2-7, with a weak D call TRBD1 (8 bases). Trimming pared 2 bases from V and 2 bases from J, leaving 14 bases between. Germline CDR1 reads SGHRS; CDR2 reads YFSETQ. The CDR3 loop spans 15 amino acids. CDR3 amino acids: CASSFGQGGTYEQYF. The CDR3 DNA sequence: TGCGCCAGCAGCTTCGGACAGGGAGGGACCTACGAGCAGTACTTC.

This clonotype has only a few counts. CDR3 loop: CASTRGALSGNIQYF. The CDR3 DNA sequence: TGTGCCAGCACAAGGGGGGCCCTTTCCGGAAACATTCAGTACTTC. The genes are TRBV5-6 and TRBJ2-4; D tentatively reads TRBD1 or TRBD2 (6 bases each). The CDR3 extends over 15 amino acids. Germline loops: CDR1 SGHDT, CDR2 YYEEEE. Trimming took 6 bases from V and 6 from J, leaving 19 bases between them.

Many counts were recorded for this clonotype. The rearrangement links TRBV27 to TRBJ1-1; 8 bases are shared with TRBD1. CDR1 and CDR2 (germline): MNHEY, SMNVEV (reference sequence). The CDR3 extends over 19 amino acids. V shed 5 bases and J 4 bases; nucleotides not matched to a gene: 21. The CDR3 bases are TGTGCCAGCAGTACCTACCCTCTCCAGGGGGCTAATCACCCCACTGAAGCTTTCTTT. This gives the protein CASSTYPLQGANHPTEAFF.

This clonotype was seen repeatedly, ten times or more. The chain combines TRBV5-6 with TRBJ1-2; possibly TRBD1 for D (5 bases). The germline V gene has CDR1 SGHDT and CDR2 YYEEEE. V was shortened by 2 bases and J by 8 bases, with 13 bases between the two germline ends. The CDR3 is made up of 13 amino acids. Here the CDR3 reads CASSFGTNRGYTF. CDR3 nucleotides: TGTGCCAGCAGCTTCGGGACGAACAGGGGCTACACCTTC. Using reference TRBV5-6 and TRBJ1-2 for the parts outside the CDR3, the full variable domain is DAGVTQSPTHLIKTRGQQVTLRCSPKSGHDTVSWYQQALGQGPQFIFQYYEEEERQRGNFPDRFSGHQFPNYSSELNVNALLLGDSALYLCASSFGTNRGYTFGSGTRLTVV.

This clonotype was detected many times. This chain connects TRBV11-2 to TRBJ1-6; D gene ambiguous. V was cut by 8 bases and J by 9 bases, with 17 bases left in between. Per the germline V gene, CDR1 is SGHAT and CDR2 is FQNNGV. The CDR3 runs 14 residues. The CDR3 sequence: CASGLVGATSPLHF. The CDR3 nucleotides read TGTGCCAGCGGACTGGTTGGCGCAACTTCACCCCTCCACTTT.

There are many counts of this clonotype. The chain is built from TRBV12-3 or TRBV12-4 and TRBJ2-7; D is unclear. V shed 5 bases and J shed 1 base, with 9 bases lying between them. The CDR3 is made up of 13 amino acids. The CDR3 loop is CASSPDGSYEQYF. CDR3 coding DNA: TGTGCCAGCAGTCCGGACGGTTCCTACGAGCAGTACTTC.

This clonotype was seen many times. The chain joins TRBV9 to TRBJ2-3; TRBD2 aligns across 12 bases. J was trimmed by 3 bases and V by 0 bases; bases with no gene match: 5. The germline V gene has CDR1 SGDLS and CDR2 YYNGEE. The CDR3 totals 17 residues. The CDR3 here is CASSVGLAGGPTDTQYF. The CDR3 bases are TGTGCCAGCAGCGTAGGGCTAGCGGGGGGGCCAACAGATACGCAGTATTTT.

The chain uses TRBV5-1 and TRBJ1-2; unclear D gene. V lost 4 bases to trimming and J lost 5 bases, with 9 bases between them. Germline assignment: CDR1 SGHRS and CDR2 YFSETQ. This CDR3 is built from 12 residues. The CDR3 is CASSAGLYGYTF. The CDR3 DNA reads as TGCGCCAGCAGCGCCGGACTTTATGGCTACACCTTC.

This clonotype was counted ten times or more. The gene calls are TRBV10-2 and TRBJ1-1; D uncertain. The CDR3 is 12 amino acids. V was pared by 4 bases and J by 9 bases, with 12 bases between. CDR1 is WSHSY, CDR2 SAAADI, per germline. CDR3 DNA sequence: TGCGCCAGCAGTGCCCCAAACGTCAAAGCTTTCTTT. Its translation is CASSAPNVKAFF.

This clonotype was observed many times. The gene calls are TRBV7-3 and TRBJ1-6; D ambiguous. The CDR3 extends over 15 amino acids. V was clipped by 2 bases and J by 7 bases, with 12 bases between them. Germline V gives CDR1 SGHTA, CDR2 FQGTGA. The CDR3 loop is CASSLLGSMNSPLHF. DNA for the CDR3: TGTGCCAGCAGCTTACTTGGATCTATGAATTCACCCCTCCACTTT.

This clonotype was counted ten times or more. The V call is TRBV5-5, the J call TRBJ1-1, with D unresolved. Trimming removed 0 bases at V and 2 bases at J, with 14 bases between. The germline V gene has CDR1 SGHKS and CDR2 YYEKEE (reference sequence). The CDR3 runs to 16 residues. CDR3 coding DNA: TGTGCCAGCAGCTTGGAGTTCTACCTCCTAAACACTGAAGCTTTCTTT. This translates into CASSLEFYLLNTEAFF.

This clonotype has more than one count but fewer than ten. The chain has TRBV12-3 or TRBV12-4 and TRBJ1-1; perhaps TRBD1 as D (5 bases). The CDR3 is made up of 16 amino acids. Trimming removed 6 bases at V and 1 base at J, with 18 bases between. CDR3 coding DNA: TGTGCCAGCAGCCCAATTTGGGGGGGGGGGAACACTGAAGCTTTCTTT. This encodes CASSPIWGGGNTEAFF.

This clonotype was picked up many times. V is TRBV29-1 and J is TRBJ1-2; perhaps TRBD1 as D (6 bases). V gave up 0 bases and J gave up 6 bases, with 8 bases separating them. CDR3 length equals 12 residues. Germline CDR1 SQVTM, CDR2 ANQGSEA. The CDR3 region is CSVEDPGDGYTF. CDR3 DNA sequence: TGCAGCGTTGAAGATCCAGGGGATGGCTACACCTTC.

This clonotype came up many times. The CDR3: CSASDRWENNEQFF. The DNA of the CDR3 is TGCAGTGCTTCGGACCGGTGGGAGAACAATGAGCAGTTCTTC. The chain has TRBV20-1 and TRBJ2-1; tentative D call: TRBD2 (5 bases). The CDR3 is 14 residues long. Germline CDR1 reads DFQATT; CDR2 reads SNEGSKA (reference sequence). V was pared by 5 bases and J by 5 bases, with 16 bases between.

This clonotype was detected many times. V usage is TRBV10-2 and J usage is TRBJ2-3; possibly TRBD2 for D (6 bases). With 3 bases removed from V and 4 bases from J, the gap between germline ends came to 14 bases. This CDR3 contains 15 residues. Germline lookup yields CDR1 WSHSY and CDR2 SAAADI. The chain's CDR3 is CASSDTSSLSDTQYF. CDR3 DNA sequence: TGCGCCAGCAGTGATACTAGCAGTCTCTCAGATACGCAGTATTTT.

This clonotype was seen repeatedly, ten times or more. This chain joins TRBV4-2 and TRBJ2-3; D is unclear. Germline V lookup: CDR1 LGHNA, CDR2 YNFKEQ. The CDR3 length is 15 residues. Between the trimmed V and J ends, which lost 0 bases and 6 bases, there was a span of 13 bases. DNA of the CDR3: TGTGCCAGCAGCCAAGAAGGGAACTGGCAGGATACGCAGTATTTT. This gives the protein CASSQEGNWQDTQYF.

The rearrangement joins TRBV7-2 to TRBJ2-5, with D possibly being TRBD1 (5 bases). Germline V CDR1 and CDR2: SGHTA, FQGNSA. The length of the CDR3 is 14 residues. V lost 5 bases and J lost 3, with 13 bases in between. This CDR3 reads CASSPGHGKETQYF. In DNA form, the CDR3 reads TGTGCCAGCAGCCCCGGACATGGAAAAGAGACCCAGTACTTC.

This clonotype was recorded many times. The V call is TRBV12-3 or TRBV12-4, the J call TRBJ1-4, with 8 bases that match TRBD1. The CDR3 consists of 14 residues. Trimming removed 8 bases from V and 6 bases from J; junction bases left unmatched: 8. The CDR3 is CASSTGTGDEKLFF. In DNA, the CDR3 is TGTGCCAGCTCAACCGGGACAGGAGATGAAAAACTGTTTTTT.